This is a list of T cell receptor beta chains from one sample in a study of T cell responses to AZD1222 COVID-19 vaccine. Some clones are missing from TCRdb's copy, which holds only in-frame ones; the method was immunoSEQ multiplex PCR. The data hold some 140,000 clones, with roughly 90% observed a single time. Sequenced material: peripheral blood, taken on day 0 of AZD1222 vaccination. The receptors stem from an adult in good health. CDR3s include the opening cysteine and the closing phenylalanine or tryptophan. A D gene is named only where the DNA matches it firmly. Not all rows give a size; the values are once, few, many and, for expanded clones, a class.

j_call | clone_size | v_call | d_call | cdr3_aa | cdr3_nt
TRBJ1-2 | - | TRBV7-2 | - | CASSLVQNYGYTF | TGTGCCAGCAGCTTAGTCCAGAACTATGGCTACACCTTC
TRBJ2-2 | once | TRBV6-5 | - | CASTPLLQNTGELFF | TGTGCCAGCACCCCTCTGCTGCAGAACACCGGGGAGCTGTTTTTT
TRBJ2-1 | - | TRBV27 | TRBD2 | CASSFWVAGNNEQFF | TGTGCCAGCAGTTTTTGGGTAGCGGGGAACAATGAGCAGTTCTTC
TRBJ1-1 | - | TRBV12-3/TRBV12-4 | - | CASTRGVSEAFF | TGTGCCAGCACCCGCGGGGTTTCCGAAGCTTTCTTT
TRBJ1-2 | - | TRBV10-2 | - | CASSEKGGVYGYTF | TGCGCCAGCAGTGAGAAGGGTGGGGTCTATGGCTACACCTTC
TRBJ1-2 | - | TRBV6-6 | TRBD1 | CASSYNRGAYGYTF | TGTGCCAGCAGTTACAACAGGGGCGCCTATGGCTACACCTTC
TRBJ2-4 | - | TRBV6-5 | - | CASIGRQPTNIQYF | TGTGCCAGCATTGGGAGGCAGCCTACAAACATTCAGTACTTC
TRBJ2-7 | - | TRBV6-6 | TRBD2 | CATGRAGDSYEQYF | TGTGCCACCGGGAGAGCGGGGGACTCCTACGAGCAGTACTTC
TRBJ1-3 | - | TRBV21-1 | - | CAMKGTGGDVLTGNTIYF | TGTGCCATGAAAGGGACAGGGGGCGACGTTTTGACTGGAAACACCATATATTTT
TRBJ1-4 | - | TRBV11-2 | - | CASSPNRVSNEKLFF | TGTGCCAGCAGCCCCAACAGGGTCTCTAATGAAAAACTGTTTTTT
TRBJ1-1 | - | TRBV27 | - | CASTGPINTEAFF | TGTGCCAGCACTGGGCCCATAAACACTGAAGCTTTCTTT
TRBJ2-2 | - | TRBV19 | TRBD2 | CASEASGRAIGELFF | TGTGCCTCGGAGGCTAGCGGGAGGGCAATCGGGGAGCTGTTTTTT
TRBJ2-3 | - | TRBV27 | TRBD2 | CASSLSWREPSTDTQYF | TGTGCCAGCAGTTTAAGTTGGCGGGAGCCTAGCACAGATACGCAGTATTTT
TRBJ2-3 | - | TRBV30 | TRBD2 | CAWSAPGLQIKDTQYF | TGTGCCTGGAGTGCGCCGGGACTACAGATAAAAGATACGCAGTATTTT
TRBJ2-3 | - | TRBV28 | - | CASSPSALADTQYF | TGTGCCAGCAGTCCTAGCGCCCTGGCAGATACGCAGTATTTT
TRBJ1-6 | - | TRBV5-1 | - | CASSLVASSYNSPLHF | TGCGCCAGCAGCTTGGTCGCGAGCTCCTATAATTCACCCCTCCACTTT
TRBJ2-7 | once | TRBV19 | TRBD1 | CASSIFGQGTLYEQYF | TGTGCCAGTAGTATTTTTGGACAGGGGACTTTATACGAGCAGTACTTC
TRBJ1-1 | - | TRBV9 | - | CASSVGLGRGTEAFF | TGTGCCAGCAGCGTAGGTCTCGGGAGGGGGACTGAAGCTTTCTTT
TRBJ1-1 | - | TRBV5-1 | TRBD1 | CASSLADRALTEAFF | TGCGCCAGCAGCTTGGCCGACAGGGCTCTCACTGAAGCTTTCTTT
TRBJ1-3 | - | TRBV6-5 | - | CASSSRQLISGNTIYF | TGTGCCAGCAGTTCCAGACAGCTAATCTCTGGAAACACCATATATTTT
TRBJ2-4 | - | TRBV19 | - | CASSIVLNLVAKNIQYF | TGTGCCAGTAGTATAGTCCTCAATCTGGTTGCCAAAAACATTCAGTACTTC
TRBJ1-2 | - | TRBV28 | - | CASTGAGEEANYGYTF | TGTGCCAGCACCGGAGCGGGGGAGGAAGCCAACTATGGCTACACCTTC
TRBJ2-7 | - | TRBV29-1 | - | CSVRVSPYEQYF | TGCAGCGTTCGGGTTAGTCCCTACGAGCAGTACTTC
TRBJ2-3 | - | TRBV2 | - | CASSTGRSTDTQYF | TGTGCCAGCTCGACGGGACGGTCCACAGATACGCAGTATTTT
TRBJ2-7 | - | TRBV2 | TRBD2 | CASKTGGGSGYEQYF | TGTGCCAGCAAAACAGGCGGCGGGAGCGGCTACGAGCAGTACTTC
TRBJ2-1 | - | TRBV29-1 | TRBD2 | CSVEGPAGLAGNEQFF | TGCAGCGTTGAAGGTCCAGCCGGACTAGCGGGAAATGAGCAGTTCTTC
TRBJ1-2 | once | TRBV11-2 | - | CASSGMGGYGYTF | TGTGCCAGCAGCGGAATGGGGGGCTATGGCTACACCTTC
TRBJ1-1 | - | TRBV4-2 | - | CASSQEREILEAFF | TGTGCCAGCAGCCAAGAACGAGAAATCTTAGAAGCTTTCTTT
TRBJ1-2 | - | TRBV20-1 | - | CSASEAPGYTF | TGCAGTGCTAGTGAGGCGCCCGGCTACACCTTC
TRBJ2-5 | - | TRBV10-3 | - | CAISESSQETQYF | TGTGCCATCAGTGAGTCCAGCCAAGAGACCCAGTACTTC
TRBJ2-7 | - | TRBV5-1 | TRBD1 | CASSSSGTGGYEQYF | TGCGCCAGCAGCTCATCCGGGACAGGGGGCTACGAGCAGTACTTC
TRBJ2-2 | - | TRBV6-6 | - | CASSSVGGGNTGELFF | TGTGCCAGCAGTTCCGTGGGGGGAGGGAACACCGGGGAGCTGTTTTTT
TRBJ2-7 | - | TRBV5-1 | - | CASSPMVRRGYEQYF | TGCGCCAGCAGCCCAATGGTCCGCAGGGGCTACGAGCAGTACTTC
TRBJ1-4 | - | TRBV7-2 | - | CASSRGLGEKLFF | TGTGCCAGCAGCCGGGGCTTGGGGGAAAAACTGTTTTTT
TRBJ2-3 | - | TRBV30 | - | CAWRTMGVTDTQYF | TGTGCCTGGAGGACTATGGGAGTCACAGATACGCAGTATTTT
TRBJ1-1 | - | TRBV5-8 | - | CASSFRLQNTEAFF | TGTGCCAGCAGCTTTCGTCTGCAGAACACTGAAGCTTTCTTT
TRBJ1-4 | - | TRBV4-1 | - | CASSLRGVNEKLFF | TGCGCCAGCAGCCTCAGGGGCGTTAATGAAAAACTGTTTTTT
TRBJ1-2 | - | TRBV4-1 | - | CASSQDGGDYGYTF | TGCGCCAGCAGCCAAGATGGCGGGGACTATGGCTACACCTTC
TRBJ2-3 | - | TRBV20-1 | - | CSASRQTGTDTQYF | TGCAGTGCTAGTAGACAGACCGGCACAGATACGCAGTATTTT
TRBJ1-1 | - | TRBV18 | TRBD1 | CASSPRDRAGAFF | TGTGCCAGCTCACCACGGGACAGGGCAGGAGCTTTCTTT
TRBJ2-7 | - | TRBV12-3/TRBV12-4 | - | CASRRTDNYEQYF | TGTGCCAGCAGAAGGACAGACAACTACGAGCAGTACTTC
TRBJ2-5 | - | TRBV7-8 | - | CASSLGSETQYF | TGTGCCAGCAGCTTAGGTTCGGAGACCCAGTACTTC
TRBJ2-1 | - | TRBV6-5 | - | CASRREFEQFF | TGTGCCAGCAGGCGAGAATTTGAGCAGTTCTTC
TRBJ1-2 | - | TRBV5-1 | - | CASSLKQGDGYTF | TGCGCCAGCAGCCTAAAACAGGGTGATGGCTACACCTTC
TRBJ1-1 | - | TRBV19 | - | CASSIERGPNTEAFF | TGTGCCAGTAGTATTGAGAGGGGCCCGAACACTGAAGCTTTCTTT
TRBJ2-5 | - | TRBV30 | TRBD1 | CAWNQGQGEETQYF | TGTGCCTGGAATCAGGGACAGGGGGAAGAGACCCAGTACTTC
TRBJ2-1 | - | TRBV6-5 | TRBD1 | CASSSSGGRNEQFF | TGTGCCAGCAGTTCTTCAGGGGGCCGGAATGAGCAGTTCTTC
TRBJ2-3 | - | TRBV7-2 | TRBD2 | CASSLSPSGRTLTDTQYF | TGTGCCAGCAGCTTAAGTCCTAGCGGGAGGACCCTGACAGATACGCAGTATTTT
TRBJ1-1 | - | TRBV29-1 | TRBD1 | CSVVDRVITEAFF | TGCAGCGTTGTGGACAGGGTTATCACTGAAGCTTTCTTT
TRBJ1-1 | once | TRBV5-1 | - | CASSLGRFTRLNTEAFF | TGCGCCAGCAGCTTGGGACGATTTACCAGACTGAACACTGAAGCTTTCTTT
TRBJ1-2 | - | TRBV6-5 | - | CASLEHPNSYGYTF | TGTGCCTCCCTGGAACACCCGAACTCCTATGGCTACACCTTC
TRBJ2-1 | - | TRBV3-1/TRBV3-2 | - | CASSQVAGDNEQFF | TGTGCCAGCAGCCAAGTAGCAGGGGACAATGAGCAGTTCTTC
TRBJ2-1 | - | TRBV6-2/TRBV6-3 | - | CASSTGLHNEQFF | TGTGCCAGCAGTACGGGACTCCACAATGAGCAGTTCTTC
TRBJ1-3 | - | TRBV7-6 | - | CASSLVGDFSGNTIYF | TGTGCCAGCAGCTTAGTCGGGGACTTCTCTGGAAACACCATATATTTT
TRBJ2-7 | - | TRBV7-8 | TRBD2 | CASSPGLAVSYEQYF | TGTGCCAGCAGCCCGGGACTAGCGGTATCCTACGAGCAGTACTTC
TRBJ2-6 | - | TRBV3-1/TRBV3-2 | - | CASSRQTTASSSGANVLTF | TGTGCCAGCAGCCGACAGACTACAGCGTCCTCCTCTGGGGCCAACGTCCTGACTTTC
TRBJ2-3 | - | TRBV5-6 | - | CASSLNPDTQYF | TGTGCCAGCAGCTTGAACCCAGATACGCAGTATTTT
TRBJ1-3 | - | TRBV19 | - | CASSLDSGNTIYF | TGTGCCAGTAGTCTAGACTCTGGAAACACCATATATTTT
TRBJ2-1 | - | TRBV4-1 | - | CASSQGTGNYNEQFF | TGCGCCAGCAGCCAAGGAACCGGGAACTACAATGAGCAGTTCTTC